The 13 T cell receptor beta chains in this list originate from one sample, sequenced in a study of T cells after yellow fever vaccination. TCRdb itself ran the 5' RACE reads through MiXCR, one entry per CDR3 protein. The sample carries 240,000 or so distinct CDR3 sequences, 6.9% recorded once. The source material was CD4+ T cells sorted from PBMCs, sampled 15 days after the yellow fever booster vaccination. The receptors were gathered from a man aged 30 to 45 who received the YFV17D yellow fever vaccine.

The CDR3 DNA sequence: TGTGCCAGCAGCTTAGGCGACCTGGACAATCAGCCCCAGCATTTT. It yields the protein CASSLGDLDNQPQHF. This chain links TRBV7-9 with TRBJ1-5; D is undetermined. The CDR3 is 15 amino acids. Trimming left V 1 base short and J 3 bases short, with 10 bases between. Per the germline V gene, CDR1 is SEHNR and CDR2 is FQNEAQ (reference sequence).

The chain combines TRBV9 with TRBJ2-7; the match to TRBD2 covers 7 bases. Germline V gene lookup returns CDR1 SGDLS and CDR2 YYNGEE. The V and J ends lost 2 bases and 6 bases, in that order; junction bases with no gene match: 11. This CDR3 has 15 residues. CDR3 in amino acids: CASSVAGRASGEQYF. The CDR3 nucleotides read TGTGCCAGCAGCGTGGCTGGGAGGGCCTCGGGCGAGCAGTACTTC.

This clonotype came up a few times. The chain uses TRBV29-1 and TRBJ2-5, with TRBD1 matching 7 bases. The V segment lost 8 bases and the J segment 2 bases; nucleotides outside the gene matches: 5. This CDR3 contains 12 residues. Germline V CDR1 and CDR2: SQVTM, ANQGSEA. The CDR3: CSLWDSQETQYF. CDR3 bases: TGCAGCTTGTGGGACAGTCAAGAGACCCAGTACTTC.

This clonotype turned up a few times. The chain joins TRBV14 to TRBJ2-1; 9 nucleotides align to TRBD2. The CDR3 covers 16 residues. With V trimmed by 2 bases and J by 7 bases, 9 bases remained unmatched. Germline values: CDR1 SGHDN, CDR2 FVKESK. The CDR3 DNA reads TGTGCCAGCAGCCAACTTAGCGGGAGAGAAGGTAATGAGCAGTTCTTC. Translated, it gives CASSQLSGREGNEQFF. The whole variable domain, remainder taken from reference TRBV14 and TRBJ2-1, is EAGVTQFPSHSVIEKGQTVTLRCDPISGHDNLYWYRRVMGKEIKFLLHFVKESKQDESGMPNNRFLAERTGGTYSTLKVQPAELEDSGVYFCASSQLSGREGNEQFFGPGTRLTVL.

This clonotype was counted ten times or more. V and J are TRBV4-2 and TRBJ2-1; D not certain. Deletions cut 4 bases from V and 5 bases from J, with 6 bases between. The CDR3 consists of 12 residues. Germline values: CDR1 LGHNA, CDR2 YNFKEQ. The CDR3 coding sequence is TGTGCCAGCAGCCGTCAAGACAATGAGCAGTTCTTC. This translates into CASSRQDNEQFF.

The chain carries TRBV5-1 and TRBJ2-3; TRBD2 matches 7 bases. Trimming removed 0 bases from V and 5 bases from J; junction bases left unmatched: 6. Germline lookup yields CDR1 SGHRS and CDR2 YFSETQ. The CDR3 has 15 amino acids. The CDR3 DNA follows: TGCGCCAGCAGCTTGGGAGCGGGGCGCTTAGATACGCAGTATTTT. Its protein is CASSLGAGRLDTQYF.

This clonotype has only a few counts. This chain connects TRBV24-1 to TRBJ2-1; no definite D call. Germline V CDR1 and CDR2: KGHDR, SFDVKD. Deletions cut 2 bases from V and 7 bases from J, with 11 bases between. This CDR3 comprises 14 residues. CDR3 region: CATSDSRQPNEQFF. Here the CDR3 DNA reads TGTGCCACCAGTGATTCGCGACAACCAAATGAGCAGTTCTTC.

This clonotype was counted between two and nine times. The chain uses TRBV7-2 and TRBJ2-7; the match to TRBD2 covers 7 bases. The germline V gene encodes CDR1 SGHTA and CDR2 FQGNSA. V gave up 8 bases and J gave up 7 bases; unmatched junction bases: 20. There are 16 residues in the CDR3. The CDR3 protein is CASARREGPDLGEQYF. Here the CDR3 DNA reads TGTGCCAGCGCCCGAAGGGAGGGCCCTGACCTAGGGGAGCAGTACTTC.

CDR3 sequence: CAISSTGTSGENEQFF. The CDR3 bases are TGTGCCATCAGTTCTACCGGGACTAGCGGGGAGAATGAGCAGTTCTTC. The genes are TRBV10-3 and TRBJ2-1, with 13 bases fitting TRBD2. The CDR3 sequence is 16 residues long. CDR1 ENHRY and CDR2 SYGVKD come from the germline V gene. V lost 5 bases to trimming and J lost 7 bases; unmatched junction nucleotides: 8.

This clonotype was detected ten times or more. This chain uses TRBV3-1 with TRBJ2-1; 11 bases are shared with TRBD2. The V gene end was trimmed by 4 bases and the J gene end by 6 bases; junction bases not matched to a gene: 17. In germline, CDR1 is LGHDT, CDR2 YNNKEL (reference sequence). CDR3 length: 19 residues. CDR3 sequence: CASSPGVAGGMGRGNEQFF. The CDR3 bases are TGTGCCAGCAGCCCCGGAGTAGCGGGAGGGATGGGGAGAGGCAATGAGCAGTTCTTC.

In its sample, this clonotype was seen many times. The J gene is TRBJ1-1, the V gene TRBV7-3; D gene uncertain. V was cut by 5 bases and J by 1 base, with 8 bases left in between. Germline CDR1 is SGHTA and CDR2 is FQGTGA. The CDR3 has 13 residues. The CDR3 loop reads CASSTDGNTEAFF. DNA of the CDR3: TGTGCCAGCAGCACTGACGGGAACACTGAAGCTTTCTTT.

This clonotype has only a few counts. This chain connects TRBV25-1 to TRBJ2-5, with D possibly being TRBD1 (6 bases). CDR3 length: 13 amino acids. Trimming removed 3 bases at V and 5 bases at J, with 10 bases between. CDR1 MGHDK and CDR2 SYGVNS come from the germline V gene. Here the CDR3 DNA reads TGTGCCAGCAGTGAGGGGGCGCGTGAGACCCAGTACTTC. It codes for CASSEGARETQYF.

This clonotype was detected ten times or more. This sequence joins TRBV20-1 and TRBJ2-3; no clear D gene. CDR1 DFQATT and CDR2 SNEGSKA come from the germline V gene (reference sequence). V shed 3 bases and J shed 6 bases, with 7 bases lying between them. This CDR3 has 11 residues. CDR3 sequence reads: CSARFRDTQYF. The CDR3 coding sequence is TGCAGTGCTAGGTTCCGGGATACGCAGTATTTT.